This T cell receptor (beta chain) was found in a study of blood T cell repertoires in COVID-19. The repertoire was sequenced with immunoSEQ multiplex PCR; TCRdb's copy has only in-frame clones and lacks some. The sample has about 80,000 clones, around nine tenths seen once. Germline V gene data show CDR1 as SQVTM and CDR2 as ANQGSEA. Trimming cost V 7 bases and J 2 bases; bases outside gene matches: 7. This CDR3 has 15 residues. Sample: peripheral blood. This clonotype originated in an elderly woman with active or convalescent COVID-19. The V and J genes are TRBV29-1 and TRBJ2-1; 11 bases match TRBD2. DNA for the CDR3: TGCAGCGCTGGGACTAGCGGCAACACCTACAATGAGCAGTTCTTC. Encoded protein: CSAGTSGNTYNEQFF.